The rows below give T cell receptor beta chains drawn from one sample of a study of human T cells and chemical hapten exposure. TCRdb passed the RACE reads through MiXCR, listing each CDR3 protein once. The sample contains 50,000 to 65,000 distinct CDR3 sequences, about 7% of which appear only once. This material consisted of whole blood, taken in connection with sensitization to the hapten diphenylcyclopropenone (DPC). Receptors were obtained from a young woman with alopecia areata. Some clones in this sample may be carry-over from other donors' samples. Each CDR3 is given with its conserved first and last residue. A D gene is named only where the DNA matches it firmly. Clone size is shown for a subset of rows, as once, few, many or a class of expanded clone.

J | D | V | size | CDR3 | DNA
TRBJ2-7 | NA | TRBV29-1 | many | CSVHRGAHEQYF | TGCAGCGTTCACCGGGGTGCCCACGAGCAGTACTTC
TRBJ1-1 | NA | TRBV2 | few | CASSEAKLLGGGAIEAFF | TGTGCCAGCAGTGAAGCGAAACTACTCGGCGGAGGGGCAATTGAAGCTTTCTTT
TRBJ2-1 | NA | TRBV27 | many | CASREGRNEQFF | TGTGCCAGCAGAGAGGGAAGAAATGAGCAGTTCTTC
TRBJ2-6 | NA | TRBV27 | NA | CASSQPQGGANVLTF | TGTGCCAGCAGTCAACCCCAGGGCGGGGCCAACGTCCTGACTTTC
TRBJ2-3 | NA | TRBV29-1 | many | CSVDESTDTQYF | TGCAGCGTTGACGAATCGACAGATACGCAGTATTTT
TRBJ2-7 | NA | TRBV7-2 | many | CASSSDRHF | TGTGCCAGCAGCTCGGACAGACACTTC
TRBJ1-1 | NA | TRBV18 | many | CASSPEPIFTAPSAAFF | TGTGCCAGCTCACCCGAACCCATCTTTACTGCGCCTTCCGCAGCTTTCTTT
TRBJ2-7 | NA | TRBV11-1 | NA | CASSRDINLHQYF | TGTGCCAGCAGTCGGGACATTAACCTCCACCAGTACTTC
TRBJ1-2 | NA | TRBV5-4 | NA | CASSLVGYRGIPGSGGYTF | TGTGCCAGCAGCTTGGTGGGATATCGAGGGATTCCGGGGTCTGGTGGCTACACCTTC
TRBJ2-7 | NA | TRBV20-1 | many | CSARDAYSYEQYF | TGCAGTGCTAGAGATGCCTACTCCTACGAGCAGTACTTC
TRBJ2-7 | NA | TRBV15 | few | CATSSRQTLREQYF | TGTGCCACCAGCAGCCGACAGACCCTGAGGGAGCAGTACTTC
TRBJ1-4 | NA | TRBV15 | NA | CATSGTLDSRNEKLFF | TGTGCCACCAGCGGGACTTTGGACAGCCGGAATGAAAAACTGTTTTTT
TRBJ2-7 | TRBD1 | TRBV10-3 | many | CAISSDREGAYEQYF | TGTGCCATCAGTTCGGACAGGGAAGGGGCCTACGAGCAGTACTTC
TRBJ1-4 | NA | TRBV29-1 | many | CSAGVDGTNEKLFF | TGCAGCGCCGGAGTGGACGGGACAAATGAAAAACTGTTTTTT
TRBJ1-2 | NA | TRBV7-8 | NA | CASSLGAGQNYGDTF | TGTGCCAGCAGCTTAGGGGCGGGGCAGAACTATGGCGACACCTTC
TRBJ2-3 | NA | TRBV4-2 | many | CASSQEGQSGTDTQYF | TGTGCCAGCAGCCAAGAAGGGCAGTCGGGCACAGATACGCAGTATTTT
TRBJ2-3 | NA | TRBV5-1 | NA | CASSLGGWADTQYF | TGCGCCAGCAGCTTGGGAGGCTGGGCCGATACGCAGTATTTT
TRBJ2-2 | NA | TRBV6-1 | many | CASSEKSTNTGELFF | TGTGCCAGCAGTGAGAAGAGTACGAACACCGGGGAGCTGTTTTTT
TRBJ1-1 | TRBD1 | TRBV5-1 | NA | CASSDRGDGTEAFF | TGCGCCAGCAGTGACAGGGGAGACGGCACTGAAGCTTTCTTT
TRBJ2-7 | NA | TRBV12-3/TRBV12-4 | many | CASSPQGSYEQYF | TGTGCCAGCAGTCCGCAGGGTTCCTACGAGCAGTACTTC
TRBJ1-1 | TRBD1 | TRBV7-9 | many | CASSFETGGNTEAFF | TGTGCCAGCAGCTTTGAGACAGGGGGGAACACTGAAGCTTTCTTT
TRBJ2-4 | NA | TRBV14 | many | CASSQERFDWEGFLAKNIQYF | TGTGCCAGCAGCCAAGAAAGGTTCGACTGGGAAGGGTTCCTAGCCAAAAACATTCAGTACTTC
TRBJ1-5 | NA | TRBV28 | few | CASSHTRQPQHF | TGTGCCAGCAGTCATACAAGGCAGCCCCAGCATTTT
TRBJ2-3 | TRBD2 | TRBV14 | few | CASSQESGVITDTQYF | TGTGCCAGCAGCCAAGAGAGCGGGGTGATCACAGATACGCAGTATTTT
TRBJ1-4 | NA | TRBV5-1 | few | CASSLDGQPNEKLFF | TGCGCCAGCAGCTTGGATGGACAGCCGAATGAAAAACTGTTTTTT
TRBJ2-5 | TRBD1 | TRBV7-8 | many | CASSPWTGAVAQYF | TGTGCCAGCAGCCCATGGACAGGGGCGGTGGCCCAGTACTTC
TRBJ1-1 | NA | TRBV29-1 | few | CSVEQSMNTEAFF | TGCAGCGTCGAACAGAGCATGAACACTGAAGCTTTCTTT
TRBJ1-2 | TRBD1 | TRBV27 | many | CASSPHRQGLLHFGYTF | TGTGCCAGCAGTCCGCACCGACAGGGCTTATTGCATTTTGGCTACACCTTC
TRBJ1-2 | NA | TRBV20-1 | many | CSARLQETSYGYTF | TGCAGTGCTAGGCTACAGGAAACTAGCTATGGCTACACCTTC
TRBJ2-7 | NA | TRBV9 | NA | CASSVARDYEQYF | TGTGCCAGCAGCGTAGCCCGAGACTACGAGCAGTACTTC
TRBJ2-5 | NA | TRBV29-1 | NA | CSATRRGLPKAETQYF | TGCAGCGCCACCCGGAGGGGGCTGCCGAAGGCGGAGACCCAGTACTTC
TRBJ2-3 | NA | TRBV10-3 | NA | CAIGRDTDTQYF | TGTGCCATCGGTAGGGACACAGATACGCAGTATTTT
TRBJ1-3 | NA | TRBV27 | many | CASSPAGRPGNTIYF | TGTGCCAGCAGTCCCGCCGGACGGCCTGGAAACACCATATATTTT
TRBJ2-3 | NA | TRBV3-1 | many | CASSQGPSAVAQYF | TGTGCCAGCAGCCAAGGTCCCTCGGCGGTGGCGCAGTATTTT
TRBJ2-2 | TRBD1 | TRBV6-1 | many | CASSRPGQVVIGELFF | TGTGCCAGCAGTCGTCCGGGACAGGTTGTAATCGGGGAGCTGTTTTTT
TRBJ1-2 | NA | TRBV29-1 | many | CSTTPPSAGDNYGYTF | TGCAGCACTACCCCCCCGTCGGCAGGGGACAACTATGGCTACACCTTC
TRBJ2-7 | TRBD2 | TRBV12-3/TRBV12-4 | many | CASSFDTAAGDF | TGTGCCAGCAGTTTTGACACCGCCGCGGGGGACTTC
TRBJ2-7 | NA | TRBV18 | many | CASSPVSIEKEQYF | TGTGCCAGCTCACCAGTCAGTATTGAAAAGGAGCAGTACTTC
TRBJ1-3 | NA | TRBV12-5 | many | CASGFGPQAGNTIYF | TGTGCTAGTGGTTTTGGACCACAAGCTGGAAACACCATATATTTT
TRBJ1-1 | TRBD1 | TRBV18 | few | CASSVPKTGGHTEAFF | TGTGCCAGCTCAGTCCCTAAAACAGGGGGCCACACTGAAGCTTTCTTT
TRBJ2-7 | NA | TRBV28 | many | CASSRPGTSSYEQYF | TGTGCCAGCAGCCGTCCAGGGACAAGCTCCTACGAGCAGTACTTC
TRBJ2-3 | TRBD1 | TRBV24-1 | many | CATSDPGQADTQYF | TGTGCCACCAGTGACCCCGGACAGGCAGATACGCAGTATTTT
TRBJ1-6 | NA | TRBV9 | many | CASSVDQGNSPLHF | TGTGCCAGCAGCGTAGACCAAGGGAATTCACCCCTCCACTTT
TRBJ1-5 | NA | TRBV14 | many | CASSQDQGRTSWQAQPQHF | TGTGCCAGCAGCCAAGATCAGGGGAGGACGAGTTGGCAAGCTCAGCCCCAGCATTTT
TRBJ2-7 | NA | TRBV6-5 | NA | CASKTAPGTHSYEQYF | TGTGCCAGCAAAACAGCTCCCGGGACGCATTCCTACGAGCAGTACTTC
TRBJ1-2 | NA | TRBV5-6 | many | CASSLEQVRTWQNHNYGYTF | TGTGCCAGCAGCTTGGAGCAGGTCCGAACGTGGCAGAACCATAACTATGGCTACACCTTC
TRBJ2-1 | NA | TRBV9 | many | CASSVGGVGYEQFF | TGTGCCAGCAGCGTAGGCGGGGTCGGGTATGAGCAGTTCTTC
TRBJ1-1 | NA | TRBV14 | few | CASTPSVANTEAFF | TGTGCCAGCACCCCATCCGTGGCGAACACTGAAGCTTTCTTT
TRBJ1-4 | TRBD1 | TRBV14 | many | CASSQLGQGREKLFF | TGTGCCAGCAGCCAACTGGGACAGGGCCGGGAAAAACTGTTTTTT
TRBJ2-3 | NA | TRBV20-1 | many | CSARLTGGTDTQYF | TGCAGTGCTAGACTAACAGGCGGAACAGATACGCAGTATTTT
TRBJ1-1 | NA | TRBV9 | many | CASSVGGSGNTEAFF | TGTGCCAGCAGCGTAGGTGGTTCCGGGAACACTGAAGCTTTCTTT
TRBJ1-1 | NA | TRBV5-1 | many | CASSLVGQGLSEAFF | TGCGCCAGCAGCTTGGTCGGTCAGGGTCTCTCTGAAGCTTTCTTT